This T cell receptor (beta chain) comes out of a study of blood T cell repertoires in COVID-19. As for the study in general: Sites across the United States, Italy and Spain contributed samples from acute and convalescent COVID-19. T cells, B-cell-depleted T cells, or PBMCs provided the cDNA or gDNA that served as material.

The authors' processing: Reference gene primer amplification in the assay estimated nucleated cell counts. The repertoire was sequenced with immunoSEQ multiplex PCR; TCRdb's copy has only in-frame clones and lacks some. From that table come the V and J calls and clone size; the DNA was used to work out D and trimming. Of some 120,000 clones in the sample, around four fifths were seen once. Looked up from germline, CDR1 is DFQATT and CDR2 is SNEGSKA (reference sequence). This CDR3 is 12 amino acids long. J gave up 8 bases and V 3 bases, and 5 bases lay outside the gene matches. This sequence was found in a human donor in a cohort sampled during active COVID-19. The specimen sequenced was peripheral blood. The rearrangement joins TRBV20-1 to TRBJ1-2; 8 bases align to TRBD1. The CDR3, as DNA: TGCAGTGCTAGTCAGGGGGCACGGGGCTACACCTTC. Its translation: CSASQGARGYTF.